Shown below are 19 T cell receptor beta chains from a single sample sequenced in a study of blood T cell repertoires in COVID-19. Using immunoSEQ multiplex PCR, the repertoire was profiled, and TCRdb retains in-frame clones only, with some absent. The sample carries tens of thousands of clones, around 80% recorded once. Material for sequencing was peripheral blood. The receptors were sampled from a man between 70 and 80 years old with acute or convalescent COVID-19.

This sequence joins TRBV9 and TRBJ1-2; D not certain. V was shortened by 1 base and J by 4 bases, with 14 bases between the two germline ends. This CDR3 is built from 15 residues. Germline lookup yields CDR1 SGDLS and CDR2 YYNGEE. CDR3 loop: CASSVSGMLTYGYTF. The CDR3 DNA reads as TGTGCCAGCAGCGTAAGTGGCATGCTTACCTATGGCTACACCTTC.

This chain connects TRBV7-2 to TRBJ2-5; 10 bases line up with TRBD2. The V and J ends lost 2 bases and 5 bases, in that order; junction bases with no gene match: 5. The CDR3 consists of 15 residues. Germline V gene data show CDR1 as SGHTA and CDR2 as FQGNSA. The CDR3 nucleotides are TGTGCCAGCAGCTTACCAGCGGGGGGGTTGGAGACCCAGTACTTC. As protein: CASSLPAGGLETQYF.

This clone was detected once. The rearrangement joins TRBV2 to TRBJ1-5; no clear D. From germline, CDR1 is SNHLY and CDR2 FYNNEI. CDR3 size: 15 residues. Trimming shortened V by 7 bases and J by 0 bases, and 13 bases separated the two germline ends. The CDR3 protein is CASTWTADSNQPQHF. As DNA, the CDR3 is TGTGCCAGCACCTGGACTGCGGATAGCAATCAGCCCCAGCATTTT.

This sequence joins TRBV19 and TRBJ1-2; D uncertain. V was pared by 7 bases and J by 3 bases, with 12 bases between. CDR1 and CDR2 from the germline V gene are LNHDA and SQIVND (reference sequence). The CDR3 is 13 residues long. CDR3 coding DNA: TGTGCCAGTACCATCGAGGGCTACTATGGCTACACCTTC. This translates into CASTIEGYYGYTF.

On this clone itself: One junction end disagrees with the germline gene, perhaps due to a read error. Different DNA sequences within this sample yield the same CDR3. The V and J genes are TRBV5-1 and TRBJ1-6; 7 positions agree with TRBD1. Germline V lookup: CDR1 SGHRS, CDR2 YFSETQ. The CDR3 runs 14 residues. The CDR3 is CASSLDRGNSPLHF. The CDR3 DNA is TGCGCCAGCAGCTTGGACAGGGGTAATTCACCCCTCCATTTT.

This clone was counted a single time. The DNA for the CDR3 is TGTGCCAGCAGCGTAGTATTACAGGGCACTGAAGCTTTCTTT. It codes for CASSVVLQGTEAFF. The chain has TRBV9 and TRBJ1-1; weak D call: TRBD1 (6 bases). CDR1 SGDLS and CDR2 YYNGEE come from the germline V gene. Deletions cut 0 bases from V and 4 bases from J, with 10 bases between. The CDR3 contains 14 residues.

The CDR3 loop is CASSGFERGVGNEQFF. The DNA for the CDR3 is TGTGCCAGCAGTGGATTTGAGCGGGGGGTCGGAAATGAGCAGTTCTTC. The chain combines TRBV25-1 with TRBJ2-1, with 9 bases matching TRBD2. Germline-derived CDR1 and CDR2 are MGHDK and SYGVNS. Losses at the gene ends were 4 bases for V and 7 bases for J; bases not matched to a gene: 11. There are 16 residues in the CDR3.

The chain employs TRBV5-4 and TRBJ2-2; a possible D gene is TRBD2 (6 bases). The germline V gene has CDR1 SGHNT and CDR2 YYREEE (reference sequence). V was shortened by 3 bases and J by 1 base, with 13 bases between the two germline ends. The CDR3 covers 16 residues. CDR3 loop: CASSSSGGRNTGELFF. The CDR3, as DNA: TGTGCCAGCAGCTCAAGCGGAGGGCGGAACACCGGGGAGCTGTTTTTT.

The CDR3 region has the DNA TGTGCCAGCAGCGGAGGGGGGGCCGGTTCACCCCTCCACTTT. Protein product: CASSGGGAGSPLHF. V is TRBV9 and J is TRBJ1-6; a weak D match, TRBD1 (6 bases). Per the germline V gene, CDR1 is SGDLS and CDR2 is YYNGEE. The CDR3 spans 14 residues. The germline V and J ends were trimmed by 3 bases and 9 bases, with 13 bases remaining between them.

The chain employs TRBV15 and TRBJ2-1, with 7 bases matching TRBD2. V was clipped by 6 bases and J by 3 bases; unmatched bases: 5. This CDR3 is built from 14 residues. Germline V gene data show CDR1 as LNHNV and CDR2 as YYDKDF (reference sequence). CDR3 protein: CATRLAGVYNEQFF. CDR3 bases: TGTGCCACCAGGCTGGCGGGAGTCTACAATGAGCAGTTCTTC.

J is TRBJ1-2 and V is TRBV6-5; 7 bases match TRBD1. Losses at the gene ends were 4 bases for V and 3 bases for J; bases not matched to a gene: 11. Looked up from germline, CDR1 is MNHEY and CDR2 is SVGAGI. The CDR3 extends over 16 amino acids. CDR3 sequence (DNA): TGTGCCAGCAGTTCGCCACAAAGGGGGCTACACTATGGCTACACCTTC. Translating it yields CASSSPQRGLHYGYTF.

The chain has TRBV5-1 and TRBJ1-1, with D possibly TRBD1 on 5 matching bases. This CDR3 is built from 14 residues. V shed 5 bases and J shed 0 bases, with 11 bases lying between them. Germline CDR1 and CDR2: SGHRS and YFSETQ. The CDR3 region has the DNA TGCGCCAGCAGTCGGGCAGGGATGAACACTGAAGCTTTCTTT. Its translation: CASSRAGMNTEAFF.

The V call is TRBV29-1, the J call TRBJ1-4, with 8 positions matching TRBD1. Germline V gives CDR1 SQVTM, CDR2 ANQGSEA. V shed 6 bases and J 4 bases; nucleotides not matched to a gene: 7. The length of the CDR3 is 14 residues. CDR3 bases: TGCAGCGTCGCAGGGGGCCACGATAATGAAAAACTGTTTTTT. Translating it yields CSVAGGHDNEKLFF.

This clone has a handful of counts. The chain combines TRBV5-4 with TRBJ1-4; no definite D call. The V end was cut by 3 bases, the J end by 5 bases, with 14 bases between. Germline loops: CDR1 SGHNT, CDR2 YYREEE (reference sequence). CDR3 length equals 15 residues. The CDR3 here is CASSWPGESNEKLFF. CDR3 nucleotide sequence: TGTGCCAGCAGCTGGCCCGGGGAATCAAATGAAAAACTGTTTTTT.

A few counts support this clone. The chain is built from TRBV4-3 and TRBJ1-2; D possibly corresponds to TRBD1 (6 bases). V was shortened by 0 bases and J by 3 bases, with 11 bases between the two germline ends. The CDR3 sequence is 15 residues long. CDR1 is LGHNA, CDR2 YSLEER, per germline. In nucleotides, the CDR3 is TGCGCCAGCAGCCAAGACCCACAGGGAGACTATGGCTACACCTTC. Amino acid sequence: CASSQDPQGDYGYTF.

J is TRBJ1-3 and V is TRBV28; no firm D call. Per the germline V gene, CDR1 is MDHEN and CDR2 is SYDVKM. This CDR3 region has 13 residues. The V end lost 6 bases, the J end lost 0 bases, and 6 bases lay between the germline ends. The CDR3 sequence is CASRRSSGNTIYF. The CDR3 DNA reads TGTGCCAGCAGGAGGAGCTCTGGAAACACCATATATTTT.

This clone was seen once. The chain joins TRBV25-1 to TRBJ2-5, with a possible D match to TRBD1 (6 bases). The CDR3 spans 13 residues. Germline-derived CDR1 and CDR2 are MGHDK and SYGVNS. V lost 6 bases, J lost 5 bases, and 13 bases lay in between. CDR3 sequence (DNA): TGTGCCAGCAGGAAGACAGGAACGGAGACCCAGTACTTC. This gives the protein CASRKTGTETQYF.

The chain recombines TRBV19 with TRBJ1-1; the D gene is possibly TRBD1 (5 bases). This CDR3 has 13 amino acids. Germline loops: CDR1 LNHDA, CDR2 SQIVND (reference sequence). The CDR3 protein is CAPRGALGIGAFF. For the CDR3, the DNA is TGTGCACCCCGCGGGGCCTTGGGAATAGGAGCTTTCTTT.

This clone has a single count. The rearrangement uses TRBV19 and TRBJ1-1; possibly TRBD1 for D (6 bases). V gave up 6 bases and J gave up 4 bases, with 12 bases separating them. This CDR3 contains 13 residues. The germline gives CDR1 LNHDA, CDR2 SQIVND (reference sequence). The CDR3 sequence: CASRDSLVTEAFF. CDR3 in DNA: TGTGCCAGTAGGGACAGTTTAGTCACTGAAGCTTTCTTT.